This T cell receptor beta chain was captured in a study of blood T cell repertoires in COVID-19. Participants had their cohort set by participant-reported clinical history. Clones were read by immunoSEQ multiplex PCR, and TCRdb kept only the in-frame ones, dropping some. The sample records hundreds of thousands of clones, approximately 91% being singletons. Germline CDR1 is SGHTA and CDR2 is FQGNSA. The V end lost 1 base, the J end lost 7 bases, and 13 bases lay between the germline ends. CDR3 length: 14 amino acids. The sample taken for sequencing was PBMCs or T cells enriched from blood (not recorded which). The receptor's source is a man between 60 and 75 years old who had recovered from COVID-19. The chain employs TRBV7-2 and TRBJ1-2, with a tentative D call TRBD1 (5 bases). CDR3 DNA: TGTGCCAGCAGCTTAGGAGGCGGCGGGGCTGGCTACACCTTC. Translation gives CASSLGGGGAGYTF.